This TCR beta chain appears in the sequencing data of a study of Ad26.COV2.S vaccination and SARS-CoV-2 variants. In the study overall: Once, or twice with 56 days between doses, Ad26.COV2.S was given intramuscularly.

Regarding the study as a whole: It was reported that spike-specific CD8+ and CD4+ T cell responses were substantially broad after vaccination.

Of note for this clone: Its antigen is currently unknown.

The germline CDR1 and CDR2 sequences are SGHKS and YYEKEE (reference sequence). The CDR3 has 17 residues. V was clipped by 3 bases and J by 1 base, with 17 bases between them. Specified treatment: some 20 received Ad26.COV2.S at low or high dose, single or two shots; about 5 received placebo; per-sample allocation not given. Sampling was performed 63 days after the first vaccine or placebo injection. It was an adult aged 18-55 years in Boston who was the donor. Vaccination used an Ad26 vector expressing Wuhan-strain SARS-CoV-2 spike. Sequencing was performed with immunoSEQ multiplex PCR; in TCRdb, only in-frame clones are kept and a portion is missing. The sample includes about 320,000 clones, around four fifths of them seen just once.

This receptor was obtained from a person between 18 and 65 years old who received the Ad26.COV2.S COVID-19 vaccine or a placebo. The chain combines TRBV5-5 with TRBJ1-3, with D perhaps TRBD1 (5 bases). Here the sequenced sample was peripheral blood, taken in a trial of Ad26.COV2.S vaccine versus placebo. CDR3 region: CASSSINRGISGNTIYF. The CDR3 nucleotides are TGTGCCAGCAGCTCCATCAACCGGGGGATATCTGGAAACACCATATATTTT.